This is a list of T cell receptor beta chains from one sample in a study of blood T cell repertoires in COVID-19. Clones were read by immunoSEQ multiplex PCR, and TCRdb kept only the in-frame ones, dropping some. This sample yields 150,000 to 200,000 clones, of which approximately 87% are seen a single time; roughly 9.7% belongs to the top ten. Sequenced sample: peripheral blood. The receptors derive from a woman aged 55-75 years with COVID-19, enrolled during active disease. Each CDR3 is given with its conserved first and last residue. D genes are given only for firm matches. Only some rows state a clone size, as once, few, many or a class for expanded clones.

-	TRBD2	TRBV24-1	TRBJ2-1	CATSDPSAGGYNEQFF	TGTGCCACCAGTGACCCCTCGGCGGGAGGATACAATGAGCAGTTCTTC
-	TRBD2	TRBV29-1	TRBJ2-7	CSVSRALAGGPEQYF	TGCAGCGTATCCCGGGCTCTAGCGGGAGGTCCCGAGCAGTACTTC
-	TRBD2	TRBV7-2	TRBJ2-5	CASSLGTSGREYF	TGTGCCAGCAGCCTCGGGACTAGCGGGCGGGAGTACTTC
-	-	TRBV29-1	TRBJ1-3	CSVAGNGNTIYF	TGCAGCGTTGCAGGGAATGGAAACACCATATATTTT
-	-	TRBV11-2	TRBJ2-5	CASSLGTGTQYF	TGTGCCAGCAGCTTAGGAACAGGGACCCAGTACTTC
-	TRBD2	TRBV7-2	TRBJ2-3	CASSLGNSGGAPQYF	TGTGCCAGCAGCTTAGGGAACTCGGGAGGTGCCCCGCAGTATTTT
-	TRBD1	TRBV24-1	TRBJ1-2	CATSEPDRGKGYTF	TGTGCCACCAGTGAACCTGACAGGGGAAAGGGCTACACCTTC
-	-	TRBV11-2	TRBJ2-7	CASSLSGFEQYF	TGTGCCAGCAGCTTATCAGGGTTCGAGCAGTACTTC
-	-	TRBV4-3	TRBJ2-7	CASSQDRGYEQYF	TGCGCCAGCAGCCAAGATCGGGGTTACGAGCAGTACTTC
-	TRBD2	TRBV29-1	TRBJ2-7	CSVGGSGKGNTYEQYF	TGCAGCGTTGGGGGTAGCGGGAAGGGGAATACCTACGAGCAGTACTTC
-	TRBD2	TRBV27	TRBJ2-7	CASAGGNYEQYF	TGTGCCAGCGCGGGAGGGAACTACGAGCAGTACTTC
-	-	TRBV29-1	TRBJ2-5	CSVVRGALKTQYF	TGCAGCGTTGTCAGGGGCGCCTTGAAGACCCAGTACTTC
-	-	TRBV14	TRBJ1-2	CASSQEWGGDDGYTF	TGTGCCAGCAGCCAAGAGTGGGGAGGTGACGATGGCTACACCTTC
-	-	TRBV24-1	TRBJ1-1	CATRGATNTEAFF	TGTGCCACCCGCGGAGCGACGAACACTGAAGCTTTCTTT
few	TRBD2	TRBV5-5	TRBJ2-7	CASSAGLVYEQYF	TGTGCCAGCAGCGCGGGACTAGTTTACGAGCAGTACTTC
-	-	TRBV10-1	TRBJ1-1	CASSAGRAWNTEAFF	TGCGCCAGCAGTGCTGGCAGGGCGTGGAACACTGAAGCTTTCTTT
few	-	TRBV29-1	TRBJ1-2	CSVVRHPINYGYTF	TGCAGCGTTGTGCGACACCCGATTAACTATGGCTACACCTTC
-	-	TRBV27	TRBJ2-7	CASSLSVGAPFEQYF	TGTGCCAGCAGTTTATCCGTGGGGGCGCCTTTCGAGCAGTACTTC
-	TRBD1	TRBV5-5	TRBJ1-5	CASSPHRGRGNQPQHF	TGTGCCAGCAGCCCCCACAGGGGTAGAGGCAATCAGCCCCAGCATTTT
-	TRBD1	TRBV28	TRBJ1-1	CASSPATGTATEAFF	TGTGCCAGCAGTCCTGCGACAGGGACGGCCACTGAAGCTTTCTTT
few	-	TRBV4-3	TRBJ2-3	CASSQELLTGVGDTQYF	TGCGCCAGCAGCCAAGAGCTGCTGACAGGTGTTGGGGATACGCAGTATTTT
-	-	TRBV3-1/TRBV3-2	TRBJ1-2	CASSQGSSPGGYTF	TGTGCCAGCAGCCAAGGCAGTTCCCCAGGCGGCTACACCTTC
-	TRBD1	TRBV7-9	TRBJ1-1	CASSPTYRGSTEAFF	TGTGCCAGCAGCCCGACGTACAGGGGGAGCACTGAAGCTTTCTTT
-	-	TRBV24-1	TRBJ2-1	CATSDLSGITNYNEQFF	TGTGCCACCAGTGATTTAAGCGGAATTACTAATTACAATGAGCAGTTCTTC